This T cell receptor beta chain derives from a study of shared clonotypes between healthy human individuals. Comments on this clone: The antigen is undetermined.

The study, taken as a whole, reports: Relative to memory subsets, naive subsets generally showed larger estimated richness. Naive CD4 clonotypes overlapped across a handful of donors at about 5%.

Sequencing used immunoSEQ multiplex PCR; TCRdb keeps in-frame clones, though not all of them. Of roughly 1,100,000 clones listed, around 76% were seen once; the top ten hold less than 1.5%. CD4+ cells yielded CD45RA+ naive and CD45RA-negative memory subsets. The clonotype was recovered from a man younger than 30 in good health. The source material was memory CD4+ T cells sorted from blood. Subset: CD45RA-negative fraction.

CDR3 nucleotides: TGTGCCAGCAGCCTTGAGGAAGTCAATCAGCCCCAGCATTTT. Encoded protein: CASSLEEVNQPQHF. This sequence joins TRBV28 and TRBJ1-5; unclear D gene. Trimming stripped 6 bases from V and 3 bases from J, with 12 bases between. CDR3 length: 14 residues. Germline V gene data show CDR1 as MDHEN and CDR2 as SYDVKM.